Each of the 25 T cell receptor beta chains below was sequenced from the same sample in a study of graft-versus-host responses after intestinal transplantation. Sequenced by immunoSEQ multiplex PCR; TCRdb stores in-frame clones only, minus some. The repertoire consists of 20,000 to 30,000 clones, with approximately 87% occurring once and the leading ten covering 1.1%. Material: PBMCs, obtained approximately four weeks after intestinal transplant. The receptors shown here come from a human patient who received an intestinal transplant, so some T cells may come from the graft donor.

This clone was seen a single time. The rearrangement links TRBV18 to TRBJ2-6; 9 nucleotides line up with TRBD1. CDR3 length: 18 amino acids. The germline V gene encodes CDR1 KGHSH and CDR2 LQKENI. V shed 2 bases, J shed 4 bases, and the junction held 9 bases outside the gene matches. The CDR3 coding sequence is TGTGCCAGCTCACCAGTGGGACAGGGTTCATGGGGGGCCAACGTCCTGACTTTC. It specifies CASSPVGQGSWGANVLTF.

The genes are TRBV21-1 and TRBJ1-5. TRBV21-1 has pseudogene status. The CDR3 spans 18 residues. The CDR3 reads CASIRWEGTLTRNQPQHF. In DNA, the CDR3 is TGTGCCAGCATCCGTTGGGAAGGGACCTTGACGCGGAATCAGCCCCAGCATTTT.

The V and J genes are TRBV11-2 and TRBJ1-1, with 7 bases lining up with TRBD1. After removal of 7 bases from V and 6 bases from J, the junction contained 8 bases not matched to a gene. Per germline, CDR1 SGHAT and CDR2 FQNNGV. The length of the CDR3 is 13 residues. The CDR3 loop is CASNEQGIPEAFF. CDR3 DNA: TGTGCCAGCAACGAACAGGGGATCCCTGAAGCTTTCTTT.

This clone was seen a few times. V and J are TRBV6-6 and TRBJ2-7, with D perhaps TRBD1 or TRBD2 (5 bases each). Germline V gene sequence: CDR1 MNHNY, CDR2 SVGAGI (reference sequence). CDR3 length equals 14 residues. The V end was cut by 0 bases, the J end by 1 base, with 7 bases between. The CDR3 reads CASSYSGGSYEQYF. CDR3 nucleotides: TGTGCCAGCAGTTACTCTGGGGGATCCTACGAGCAGTACTTC.

The genes are TRBV4-1 and TRBJ2-1; the D gene is possibly TRBD1 (6 bases). The V and J ends lost 0 bases and 4 bases respectively, with 10 bases between them. The CDR3 consists of 15 residues. The V gene's germline CDR1 is MGHRA and CDR2 YSYEKL. CDR3 nucleotide sequence: TGCGCCAGCAGCCAAGATACAGGGTCTTACAATGAGCAGTTCTTC. Its protein is CASSQDTGSYNEQFF.

This sequence joins TRBV7-9 and TRBJ2-5; 11 bases map to TRBD2. This CDR3 is built from 16 residues. V dropped 1 base and J dropped 4; count of bases not matched to a gene: 5. Germline V CDR1 and CDR2: SEHNR, FQNEAQ (reference sequence). The chain's CDR3 is CASSLGGLAGGETQYF. The CDR3 DNA reads TGTGCCAGCAGCTTAGGAGGCCTAGCGGGAGGAGAGACCCAGTACTTC.

The chain carries TRBV27 and TRBJ2-7, with 11 bases aligning to TRBD2. There are 16 residues in the CDR3. The V segment lost 4 bases and the J segment 2 bases; nucleotides outside the gene matches: 7. Per germline, CDR1 MNHEY and CDR2 SMNVEV (reference sequence). This chain's CDR3 is CASSSVPGLAAYEQYF. The CDR3 nucleotides read TGTGCCAGCAGTTCTGTACCGGGACTAGCGGCCTACGAGCAGTACTTC.

This chain joins TRBV4-2 and TRBJ2-3, with D possibly matching TRBD2 (7 bases). Germline lookup yields CDR1 LGHNA and CDR2 YNFKEQ. With 0 bases removed from V and 4 bases from J, the gap between germline ends came to 11 bases. CDR3 length: 15 amino acids. Here the CDR3 reads CASSQERGRADTQYF. The DNA of the CDR3 is TGTGCCAGCAGCCAAGAGCGGGGGCGGGCAGATACGCAGTATTTT.

The chain employs TRBV9 and TRBJ2-1; D gene uncertain. Trimming removed 0 bases at V and 3 bases at J, with 7 bases between. CDR1 is SGDLS, CDR2 YYNGEE, per germline. There are 14 residues in the CDR3. The chain's CDR3 is CASSVAADYNEQFF. In nucleotides, the CDR3 is TGTGCCAGCAGCGTAGCGGCAGACTACAATGAGCAGTTCTTC.

The V and J genes are TRBV27 and TRBJ1-2; D gene ambiguous. Germline-derived CDR1 and CDR2 are MNHEY and SMNVEV (reference sequence). CDR3 length: 14 amino acids. V lost 2 bases, J lost 5 bases, and 12 bases lay in between. The CDR3 nucleotides read TGTGCCAGCAGTTTAACAGCTCTTACGTATGGCTACACCTTC. This gives the protein CASSLTALTYGYTF.

This chain links TRBV5-1 with TRBJ2-1, with 7 bases identical to TRBD1. The CDR3 totals 11 residues. V lost 4 bases and J lost 12; bases outside the gene matches: 4. The V gene's germline CDR1 is SGHRS and CDR2 YFSETQ. The chain's CDR3 is CASSPGTAQFF. As DNA, the CDR3 is TGCGCCAGCAGCCCCGGGACAGCGCAGTTCTTC.

The chain employs TRBV7-9 and TRBJ1-1; a weak D match, TRBD1 (6 bases). This CDR3 has 13 residues. V was pared by 0 bases and J by 8 bases, with 10 bases between. CDR1 is SEHNR, CDR2 FQNEAQ, per germline (reference sequence). The CDR3 loop is CASSLAGAQEAFF. The CDR3 nucleotides read TGTGCCAGCAGCTTAGCGGGGGCGCAAGAAGCTTTCTTT.

The rearrangement uses TRBV7-5 and TRBJ2-1; no check of the table's D call, TRBD2, against the DNA was made. TRBV7-5 is given as a pseudogene. This CDR3 spans 17 amino acids. The CDR3 bases are TGTGTCAGAAGCTTAGCGACTCTTCGGGGGGGCTACAATGAGCAGTTCTTC. It is translated as CVRSLATLRGGYNEQFF.

The V call is TRBV27, the J call TRBJ2-7; 9 bases match TRBD1. CDR1 MNHEY and CDR2 SMNVEV come from the germline V gene (reference sequence). J gave up 2 bases and V 4 bases, and 6 bases lay outside the gene matches. This CDR3 has 15 residues. CDR3 DNA: TGTGCCAGCAGTTCGCCGGGACAGGGCGCCTACGAGCAGTACTTC. Translating gives CASSSPGQGAYEQYF.

In this sample, this clone turned up once. The chain couples TRBV1 to TRBJ2-5; the table's D gene call, TRBD2, was not cross checked with the DNA. TRBV1 constitutes a pseudogene. This CDR3 is built from 17 residues. This CDR3 reads CTSSQGWTSGNRETQYF. In DNA, the CDR3 is TGCACCAGCAGCCAAGGTTGGACTAGCGGGAACAGAGAGACCCAGTACTTC.

V and J are TRBV7-6 and TRBJ2-3, with 7 nucleotides matching TRBD2. This CDR3 has 20 amino acids. J lost 5 bases, V lost 1 base, and 21 bases had no gene match. Germline lookup yields CDR1 SGHVS and CDR2 FNYEAQ. The chain's CDR3 is CASSLEWSGLTRENLDTQYF. CDR3 DNA sequence: TGTGCCAGCAGCTTAGAATGGTCGGGACTAACACGAGAGAACCTAGATACGCAGTATTTT. The whole variable domain, filled in from reference TRBV7-6 and TRBJ2-3, reads GAGVSQSPRYKVTKRGQDVALRCDPISGHVSLYWYRQALGQGPEFLTYFNYEAQQDKSGLPNDRFSAERPEGSISTLTIQRTEQRDSAMYRCASSLEWSGLTRENLDTQYFGPGTRLTVL.

The V and J genes are TRBV19 and TRBJ2-2, with a weak D call TRBD2 (6 bases). The CDR3 is made up of 15 amino acids. Germline loops: CDR1 LNHDA, CDR2 SQIVND (reference sequence). Deletions cut 6 bases from V and 1 base from J, with 12 bases between. The CDR3 DNA is TGTGCCAGTAGGCTGGGAGGATTGAACACCGGGGAGCTGTTTTTT. Its translation: CASRLGGLNTGELFF. The full variable domain, with the rest looked up from reference TRBV19 and TRBJ2-2, is DGGITQSPKYLFRKEGQNVTLSCEQNLNHDAMYWYRQDPGQGLRLIYYSQIVNDFQKGDIAEGYSVSREKKESFPLTVTSAQKNPTAFYLCASRLGGLNTGELFFGEGSRLTVL.

The chain has TRBV5-6 and TRBJ2-3; tentatively, D is TRBD2 (6 bases). Germline V gives CDR1 SGHDT, CDR2 YYEEEE. The CDR3 is made up of 12 amino acids. V was cut by 2 bases and J by 5 bases, with 6 bases left in between. The CDR3 region is CASSLAGDTQYF. The CDR3 region has the DNA TGTGCCAGCAGCTTAGCGGGAGATACGCAGTATTTT.

This clone turned up a few times. The chain has TRBV28 and TRBJ2-7; perhaps TRBD2 as D (6 bases). CDR3 length: 14 amino acids. The V and J ends lost 4 bases and 4 bases respectively, with 14 bases between them. Germline loops: CDR1 MDHEN, CDR2 SYDVKM. CDR3 loop: CASSSGTFPYEQYF. The CDR3 coding sequence is TGTGCCAGCAGTTCCGGGACTTTTCCTTACGAGCAGTACTTC.

This clone was recorded a few times. The rearrangement uses TRBV2 and TRBJ2-5; perhaps TRBD1 as D (6 bases). V was trimmed by 4 bases and J by 5 bases, leaving 17 bases between them. The CDR3 has 15 residues. Germline CDR1 reads SNHLY; CDR2 reads FYNNEI. CDR3 DNA: TGTGCCAGCAGTGTGGTCAGGGGAGTGGGGGAGACCCAGTACTTC. Its protein product is CASSVVRGVGETQYF.

The chain links TRBV10-3 to TRBJ2-5, with 12 bases aligning to TRBD2. V was pared by 10 bases and J by 5 bases, with 14 bases of the junction left unmatched. Germline CDR1 ENHRY, CDR2 SYGVKD. This CDR3 is built from 16 residues. The DNA for the CDR3 is TGTGCCACCATAGAGCGGACTAGCGGGAAGGAGGAGACCCAGTACTTC. This translates into CATIERTSGKEETQYF.

This sequence joins TRBV6-1 and TRBJ1-3; maybe TRBD1 (6 bases). Germline V gene data show CDR1 as MNHNS and CDR2 as SASEGT. V lost 1 base to trimming and J lost 4 bases, with 14 bases between them. This CDR3 region has 16 residues. CDR3 residues: CASSEGAGAYGNTIYF. The DNA for the CDR3 is TGTGCCAGCAGTGAAGGGGCAGGGGCATACGGAAACACCATATATTTT.

The chain joins TRBV28 to TRBJ1-3; weak D call: TRBD1 (6 bases). V was cut by 7 bases and J by 0 bases, with 10 bases left in between. CDR1 and CDR2 from the germline V gene are MDHEN and SYDVKM. The CDR3 spans 14 residues. The CDR3 bases are TGTGCCAGCACCCAACAGGGCTCTGGAAACACCATATATTTT. This codes for CASTQQGSGNTIYF.

The rearrangement uses TRBV9 and TRBJ2-1; D remains unclear. The germline gives CDR1 SGDLS, CDR2 YYNGEE. The CDR3 extends over 16 amino acids. V was shortened by 4 bases and J by 3 bases, with 17 bases between the two germline ends. CDR3 bases: TGTGCCAGCAGCTTTCGACCGAAGCAGGACTACAATGAGCAGTTCTTC. Amino acid sequence: CASSFRPKQDYNEQFF.

The table lists this clone with a count of one. V gene TRBV4-1 combines with J gene TRBJ2-1; D not resolved. The CDR3 runs to 16 residues. V gave up 2 bases and J gave up 8 bases, with 19 bases separating them. Germline V gene data show CDR1 as MGHRA and CDR2 as YSYEKL. CDR3 in amino acids: CASSQPASGPYDEQFF. In DNA, the CDR3 is TGCGCCAGCAGCCAACCCGCTTCTGGGCCTTACGATGAGCAGTTCTTC.